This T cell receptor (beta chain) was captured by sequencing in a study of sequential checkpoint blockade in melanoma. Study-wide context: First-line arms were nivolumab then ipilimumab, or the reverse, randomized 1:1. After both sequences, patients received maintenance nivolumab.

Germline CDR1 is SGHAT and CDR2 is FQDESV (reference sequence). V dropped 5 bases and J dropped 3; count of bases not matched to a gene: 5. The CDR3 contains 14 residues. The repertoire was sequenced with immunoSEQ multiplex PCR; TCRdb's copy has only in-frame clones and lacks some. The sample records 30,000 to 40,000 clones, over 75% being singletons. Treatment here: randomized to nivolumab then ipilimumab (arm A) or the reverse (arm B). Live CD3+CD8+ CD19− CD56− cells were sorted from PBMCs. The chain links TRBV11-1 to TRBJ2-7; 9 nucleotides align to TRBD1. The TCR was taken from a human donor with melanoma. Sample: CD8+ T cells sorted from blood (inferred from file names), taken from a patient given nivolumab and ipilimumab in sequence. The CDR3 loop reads CASSPGQGSYEQYF. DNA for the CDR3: TGTGCCAGCAGCCCAGGACAGGGGAGCTACGAGCAGTACTTC.